A single sample is the source of the 28 T cell receptor beta chains below, sequenced in a study of OX40 agonist ivuxolimab in advanced cancers. Measured with immunoSEQ multiplex PCR; TCRdb has only the in-frame clones, and not every one. The table lists approximately 74,000 clones, about nine tenths of them singletons. This material consisted of CD4+ or CD8+ T cells sorted from blood, taken in a trial of the OX40 agonist ivuxolimab. The source of these receptors is an adult with an advanced solid tumor such as melanoma, head and neck, liver or kidney cancer.

V is TRBV5-4 and J is TRBJ2-3; 7 bases line up with TRBD1. The CDR3 extends over 17 amino acids. Trimming took 4 bases from V and 4 from J; bases not matched to a gene: 15. Germline CDR1 SGHNT, CDR2 YYREEE (reference sequence). CDR3 sequence: CASSGGSQGQGADTQYF. The DNA of the CDR3 is TGTGCCAGCAGCGGAGGCTCACAGGGGCAAGGGGCAGATACGCAGTATTTT.

The rearrangement links TRBV25-1 to TRBJ1-1; TRBD1 aligns across 8 bases. Germline V gene sequence: CDR1 MGHDK, CDR2 SYGVNS. J was trimmed by 5 bases and V by 8 bases; bases with no gene match: 10. This CDR3 is built from 14 residues. This CDR3 reads CASASTGVGTEAFF. The CDR3 DNA reads as TGTGCCAGCGCCTCGACAGGGGTGGGGACTGAAGCTTTCTTT. The full variable domain, rest sourced from reference TRBV25-1 and TRBJ1-1, is EADIYQTPRYLVIGTGKKITLECSQTMGHDKMYWYQQDPGMELHLIHYSYGVNSTEKGDLSSESTVSRIRTEHFPLTLESARPSHTSQYLCASASTGVGTEAFFGQGTRLTVV.

The chain employs TRBV19 and TRBJ1-5, with TRBD1 as a possible D gene (6 bases). V was shortened by 4 bases and J by 0 bases, with 16 bases between the two germline ends. This CDR3 is built from 17 residues. Germline lookup yields CDR1 LNHDA and CDR2 SQIVND (reference sequence). CDR3 sequence (DNA): TGTGCCAGTAGTAAGGGAGGGGGGATCGTTAGCAATCAGCCCCAGCATTTT. Its protein product is CASSKGGGIVSNQPQHF.

This sequence joins TRBV11-2 and TRBJ1-2, with 9 bases that match TRBD1. This CDR3 region has 15 residues. Looked up from germline, CDR1 is SGHAT and CDR2 is FQNNGV. The junction had 9 bases not matched to a gene; V was cut back by 5 bases and J by 5 bases. The CDR3 is CASSPRTGVGYGYTF. The CDR3 DNA is TGTGCCAGCAGCCCGAGGACAGGGGTGGGGTATGGCTACACCTTC.

The V call is TRBV7-6, the J call TRBJ2-4; TRBD2 matches at 8 bases. Per germline, CDR1 SGHVS and CDR2 FNYEAQ. This CDR3 has 15 residues. V was pared by 5 bases and J by 8 bases, with 11 bases of the junction left unmatched. Here the CDR3 reads CASSPQPARGDIQYF. CDR3 sequence (DNA): TGTGCCAGCAGCCCCCAGCCGGCGCGGGGGGACATTCAGTACTTC.

The rearrangement uses TRBV5-6 and TRBJ1-2, with 7 bases that match TRBD1. Germline V gives CDR1 SGHDT, CDR2 YYEEEE. The trim removed 2 bases at V and 5 bases at J, leaving 3 bases unmatched. The CDR3 consists of 13 residues. The CDR3 DNA sequence: TGTGCCAGCAGCTTTGACAGGGATTATGGCTACACCTTC. Encoded protein: CASSFDRDYGYTF.

The J gene is TRBJ2-5, the V gene TRBV13; D call uncertain. The CDR3 contains 16 residues. Per the germline V gene, CDR1 is PRHDT and CDR2 is FYEKMQ (reference sequence). Trimming stripped 0 bases from V and 5 bases from J, with 16 bases between. The chain's CDR3 is CASSLGLAGGKETQYF. CDR3 DNA: TGTGCCAGCAGCTTAGGTTTGGCAGGTGGCAAGGAGACCCAGTACTTC.

The chain uses TRBV19 and TRBJ2-7; D is uncertain. The CDR3 spans 13 residues. The germline CDR1 and CDR2 sequences are LNHDA and SQIVND (reference sequence). V lost 3 bases and J lost 4, with 10 bases in between. CDR3 DNA sequence: TGTGCCAGTAGTATTTCGGCTTCGTACGAGCAGTACTTC. Its translation is CASSISASYEQYF. Together with reference TRBV19 and TRBJ2-7, the CDR3 gives the full variable domain: DGGITQSPKYLFRKEGQNVTLSCEQNLNHDAMYWYRQDPGQGLRLIYYSQIVNDFQKGDIAEGYSVSREKKESFPLTVTSAQKNPTAFYLCASSISASYEQYFGPGTRLTVT.

Comments on this clone: Relative to the germline gene, one junction end is altered; a read error may explain this. The rearrangement uses TRBV7-9 and TRBJ2-1; D is uncertain. The germline gives CDR1 SEHNR, CDR2 FQNEAQ (reference sequence). The CDR3 consists of 12 residues. CDR3 region: CASSPFNNGQFF. CDR3 DNA sequence: TGTGCCAGCAGCCCATTCAACAATGGGCAGTTCTTC.

The chain recombines TRBV2 with TRBJ2-5; 9 bases fit TRBD1. The CDR3 has 15 residues. V lost 6 bases to trimming and J lost 5 bases; unmatched junction nucleotides: 10. CDR1 SNHLY and CDR2 FYNNEI come from the germline V gene. The CDR3 loop is CASSTGTGPPETQYF. The CDR3 bases are TGTGCCAGCAGCACCGGGACAGGGCCTCCGGAGACCCAGTACTTC.

The rearrangement uses TRBV29-1 and TRBJ1-2; no clear D. Germline CDR1 is SQVTM and CDR2 is ANQGSEA. This CDR3 comprises 12 residues. Trimming took off 2 bases at V and 3 bases at J, with 7 bases between the two ends. CDR3 sequence: CSVETDYYGYTF. The CDR3 DNA follows: TGCAGCGTTGAAACCGACTACTATGGCTACACCTTC. The full variable domain, with the rest looked up from reference TRBV29-1 and TRBJ1-2, is SAVISQKPSRDICQRGTSLTIQCQVDSQVTMMFWYRQQPGQSLTLIATANQGSEATYESGFVIDKFPISRPNLTFSTLTVSNMSPEDSSIYLCSVETDYYGYTFGSGTRLTVV.

For the CDR3, the DNA is TGTGCTAGTGGTTTCTCCGGGACAGGGGACCACGAGCAGTACTTC. Translation: CASGFSGTGDHEQYF. The chain uses TRBV12-5 and TRBJ2-7, with TRBD1 matching 10 bases. Germline CDR1 and CDR2: LGHNT and FRNRAP. Trimming removed 3 bases from V and 5 bases from J; junction bases left unmatched: 7. The CDR3 is 15 amino acids.

The chain joins TRBV13 to TRBJ2-3; no definite D call. This CDR3 has 18 amino acids. Trimming stripped 4 bases from V and 0 bases from J, with 20 bases between. Looked up from germline, CDR1 is PRHDT and CDR2 is FYEKMQ (reference sequence). The CDR3 here is CASSSRLDTGPSTDTQYF. Written as DNA, the CDR3 is TGTGCCAGCAGCTCCCGCTTAGACACCGGACCTAGCACAGATACGCAGTATTTT.

This clone was found a few times. The chain recombines TRBV9 with TRBJ1-1; D is undetermined. Germline V gene sequence: CDR1 SGDLS, CDR2 YYNGEE. V lost 0 bases to trimming and J lost 5 bases, with 11 bases between them. The CDR3 loop spans 14 amino acids. The DNA of the CDR3 is TGTGCCAGCAGCGTAGCTCATGAGGGAACTGAAGCTTTCTTT. It specifies CASSVAHEGTEAFF.

V gene TRBV7-9 combines with J gene TRBJ2-5; 14 bases agree with TRBD2. Germline CDR1 is SEHNR and CDR2 is FQNEAQ (reference sequence). This CDR3 contains 17 residues. V lost 3 bases and J lost 5; bases outside the gene matches: 8. The CDR3 loop reads CASSLAKGLAGGETQYF. As DNA, the CDR3 is TGTGCCAGCAGCTTGGCGAAAGGACTAGCGGGAGGTGAGACCCAGTACTTC.

On this clone itself: Within the sample, other DNA sequences also encode this same CDR3. The genes are TRBV27 and TRBJ1-1, with D unclear. The germline V gene has CDR1 MNHEY and CDR2 SMNVEV (reference sequence). Trimming left V 1 base short and J 1 base short, with 4 bases between. This CDR3 spans 13 amino acids. The CDR3 reads CASSLWENTEAFF. The CDR3 DNA reads TGTGCCAGCAGTTTATGGGAGAACACTGAAGCTTTCTTT.

The J gene is TRBJ1-1, the V gene TRBV4-3; D may be TRBD1 (6 bases). V shed 0 bases and J shed 4 bases, with 12 bases lying between them. CDR3 length equals 15 residues. Germline CDR1 LGHNA, CDR2 YSLEER. CDR3 protein: CASSQDSGDGTEAFF. The DNA of the CDR3 is TGCGCCAGCAGCCAAGATTCAGGGGACGGCACTGAAGCTTTCTTT.

The chain is built from TRBV27 and TRBJ1-1; TRBD1 might be the D (5 bases). Germline V lookup: CDR1 MNHEY, CDR2 SMNVEV (reference sequence). The CDR3 runs 16 residues. V dropped 5 bases and J dropped 3 bases, with 19 bases sitting between them. The CDR3 DNA reads TGTGCCAGCAGTCCCGGGGGGTGGCAGTTGGACACTGAAGCTTTCTTT. Protein product: CASSPGGWQLDTEAFF.

This rearrangement joins TRBV6-5 to TRBJ2-5; perhaps TRBD2 as D (6 bases). CDR1 and CDR2 (germline): MNHEY, SVGAGI. The CDR3 covers 14 residues. The V and J ends lost 2 bases and 2 bases respectively, with 9 bases between them. The CDR3: CASSYGTPQETQYF. CDR3 bases: TGTGCCAGCAGTTACGGGACTCCTCAAGAGACCCAGTACTTC.

This chain links TRBV7-6 with TRBJ2-7, with no clear D. This CDR3 has 14 amino acids. Trimming shortened V by 6 bases and J by 7 bases, and 19 bases separated the two germline ends. The germline V gene has CDR1 SGHVS and CDR2 FNYEAQ. In DNA form, the CDR3 reads TGTGCCAGCAGTTCGTCCCTAAGGCAGGAAGAGCAGTACTTC. It codes for CASSSSLRQEEQYF.

This clone was observed a single time. The chain has TRBV7-8 and TRBJ1-1; tentatively, D is TRBD1 (5 bases). The V end was cut by 7 bases, the J end by 1 base, with 13 bases between. Germline values: CDR1 SGHVS, CDR2 FQNEAQ. The CDR3 contains 14 residues. The CDR3: CASNVGHPNTEAFF. The CDR3 nucleotides are TGTGCCAGCAACGTTGGACATCCGAACACTGAAGCTTTCTTT.

The chain carries TRBV11-2 and TRBJ2-7; weak D call: TRBD2 (6 bases). The CDR3 sequence is 15 residues long. V was shortened by 3 bases and J by 3 bases, with 15 bases between the two germline ends. CDR1 and CDR2 from the germline V gene are SGHAT and FQNNGV. The CDR3 DNA sequence: TGTGCCAGCAGCTTGGAAATGACGGGGGACTACGAGCAGTACTTC. This codes for CASSLEMTGDYEQYF.

This clone is a singleton in its sample. The chain combines TRBV11-2 with TRBJ2-1; 11 nucleotides line up with TRBD2. Germline CDR1 and CDR2: SGHAT and FQNNGV. After removal of 3 bases from V and 2 bases from J, the junction contained 3 bases not matched to a gene. The CDR3 is 16 amino acids. The CDR3 spells CASSLTSGAAYNEQFF. The CDR3 DNA reads TGTGCCAGCAGCTTGACTAGCGGGGCAGCCTACAATGAGCAGTTCTTC.

Worth noting for this clone: At one boundary the junction diverges from the germline segment, which might be a read error. Other nucleotide sequences from this sample produce the same CDR3. The chain carries TRBV6-1 and TRBJ2-1; 8 bases align to TRBD2. The CDR3 consists of 15 residues. Per germline, CDR1 MNHNS and CDR2 SASEGT. The CDR3 spells CASSLSGSPYNEQFF. The CDR3 DNA is TGTGCCAGCAGTTTGAGCGGGAGTCCCTACAATGAACAGTTCTTC.

Only one count was recorded for this clone. The J gene is TRBJ1-1, the V gene TRBV19; tentatively, D is TRBD1 (6 bases). This CDR3 spans 12 amino acids. In germline, CDR1 is LNHDA, CDR2 SQIVND (reference sequence). Trimming removed 10 bases from V and 4 bases from J, with 13 bases in between. CDR3 sequence: CATSAGVTEAFF. The CDR3 nucleotides read TGTGCCACCTCAGCAGGGGTCACTGAAGCTTTCTTT.

The rearrangement links TRBV27 to TRBJ2-1; no clear D. This CDR3 is built from 13 residues. Germline assignment: CDR1 MNHEY and CDR2 SMNVEV (reference sequence). Trimming took off 6 bases at V and 6 bases at J, with 12 bases between the two ends. DNA for the CDR3: TGTGCCAGCAGCAACACGGAAATCAATGAGCAGTTCTTC. It translates to CASSNTEINEQFF.

This chain joins TRBV4-3 and TRBJ1-2, with D perhaps matching TRBD1 (5 bases). Trimming removed 1 base at V and 8 bases at J, with 14 bases between. Germline V lookup: CDR1 LGHNA, CDR2 YSLEER. There are 14 residues in the CDR3. The CDR3 loop reads CASSQVGPSAGYTF. CDR3 coding DNA: TGCGCCAGCAGCCAAGTGGGACCCTCCGCCGGCTACACCTTC.

The rearrangement uses TRBV29-1 and TRBJ1-1; 9 bases align to TRBD1. CDR1 is SQVTM, CDR2 ANQGSEA, per germline. CDR3 size: 14 residues. V dropped 3 bases and J dropped 11; count of bases not matched to a gene: 13. CDR3: CSVDDRGLFDWAFF. CDR3 nucleotides: TGCAGCGTTGATGACAGGGGGTTATTTGATTGGGCTTTCTTT. Drawing the rest from reference TRBV29-1 and TRBJ1-1, the complete variable domain is SAVISQKPSRDICQRGTSLTIQCQVDSQVTMMFWYRQQPGQSLTLIATANQGSEATYESGFVIDKFPISRPNLTFSTLTVSNMSPEDSSIYLCSVDDRGLFDWAFFGQGTRLTVV.